The 3 T cell receptor beta chains below were found in one sample sequenced in a study of blood T cell repertoires in COVID-19. Clones were sequenced by immunoSEQ multiplex PCR, and TCRdb holds only the in-frame ones, with some missing. The sample contains a few hundred thousand clones, 86% of which appear only once. The sequenced sample consisted of peripheral blood. The receptor set was obtained from a man younger than 30 with active or convalescent COVID-19.

The CDR3 DNA is TGTGCCTGGTCGGGACAGGGGGCAGGAAAGCAGTACTTC. This codes for CAWSGQGAGKQYF. This chain joins TRBV30 and TRBJ2-7, with 12 positions matching TRBD1. The CDR3 is made up of 13 amino acids. Germline V gives CDR1 GTSNPN, CDR2 SVGIG (reference sequence). V gave up 5 bases and J gave up 8 bases; unmatched junction bases: 7.

This chain uses TRBV6-5 with TRBJ1-3; no reliable D call. Germline CDR1 is MNHEY and CDR2 is SVGAGI. The CDR3 covers 11 residues. Trimming took off 6 bases at V and 8 bases at J, with 8 bases between the two ends. CDR3 residues: CASRVVDTIYF. The CDR3 coding sequence is TGTGCCAGCAGGGTTGTAGACACCATATATTTT.

The rearrangement joins TRBV23-1 to TRBJ2-1, with 8 bases matching TRBD2. TRBV23-1 falls under the ORF class, with uncertain function. CDR3 length: 17 residues. J lost 3 bases, V lost 3 bases, and 10 bases had no gene match. The CDR3: CASSQSQRESIYNEQFF. In DNA form, the CDR3 reads TGCGCCAGCAGTCAGTCACAGCGGGAGTCTATCTACAATGAGCAGTTCTTC.